One and the same sample provided the 21 T cell receptor beta chains below, sequenced in a study of blood T cell repertoires in COVID-19 (TCRdb year 2020). The method behind the library was the immunoSEQ multiplex PCR assay. The table was pulled from immuneACCESS by TCRdb, which kept in-frame rearrangements only. Such tables lose some clones; where checked, under half of the loss comes from unresolved V genes, and the rest has no known cause. Counted in this sample were under 250,000 clones; less than 90% of them appeared once. The top ten constitute approximately 1.5% of the sample. Input material: peripheral blood. These receptors were obtained from a woman in her thirties or forties who had recovered from COVID-19.

This clone was observed once. The DNA for the CDR3 is TGTGCCAGCAGTGGGGAACAGGGGGGCGATCAGCCCCAGCATTTT. Protein product: CASSGEQGGDQPQHF. The V and J genes are TRBV2 and TRBJ1-5; 8 positions agree with TRBD1. This CDR3 has 15 residues. The germline gives CDR1 SNHLY, CDR2 FYNNEI. The V gene end was trimmed by 4 bases and the J gene end by 5 bases; junction bases not matched to a gene: 7.

J is TRBJ2-7 and V is TRBV6-5; 10 nucleotides agree with TRBD1. V dropped 7 bases and J dropped 5; count of bases not matched to a gene: 11. This CDR3 is 15 amino acids long. Germline CDR1 is MNHEY and CDR2 is SVGAGI. The CDR3, as DNA: TGTGCCAGCAAAGGCGGACAGGGGGGAGTCCACGAGCAGTACTTC. It encodes CASKGGQGGVHEQYF.

This clone occurred once. This chain uses TRBV27 with TRBJ1-1; TRBD1 might be the D (5 bases). The germline V gene has CDR1 MNHEY and CDR2 SMNVEV (reference sequence). The CDR3 spans 13 residues. The ends were cut back, 5 bases at V and 1 base at J, with 8 bases in the middle. CDR3 DNA sequence: TGTGCCAGCAGTCAAGGGGCGAACACTGAAGCTTTCTTT. This sequence encodes CASSQGANTEAFF.

The chain uses TRBV28 and TRBJ2-1; the match to TRBD2 covers 13 bases. V lost 5 bases and J lost 4; bases outside the gene matches: 8. Germline assignment: CDR1 MDHEN and CDR2 SYDVKM. The CDR3 has 17 amino acids. CDR3 nucleotide sequence: TGTGCCAGCAGTCCCGGGGCGGGACTAGCGGGGTACAATGAGCAGTTCTTC. The encoded protein is CASSPGAGLAGYNEQFF.

The V call is TRBV3-1 (or the pseudogene TRBV3-2), the J call TRBJ2-1, with 11 positions matching TRBD2. V gave up 4 bases and J gave up 6 bases; unmatched junction bases: 8. The CDR3 length is 16 residues. CDR1 LGHDT and CDR2 YNNKEL come from the germline V gene (reference sequence). In DNA, the CDR3 is TGTGCCAGCAGCCCCCTGACTAGCGGGGCATTCAATGAGCAGTTCTTC. It translates to CASSPLTSGAFNEQFF.

This clone was observed a few times. The chain is built from TRBV27 and TRBJ2-7, with a weak D call TRBD1 (6 bases). The germline V gene has CDR1 MNHEY and CDR2 SMNVEV (reference sequence). This CDR3 has 16 residues. The V end lost 5 bases, the J end lost 6 bases, and 23 bases lay between the germline ends. The CDR3 protein is CASSPAKGRGILEQYF. CDR3 bases: TGTGCCAGCAGTCCGGCTAAGGGCAGGGGAATCCTCGAGCAGTACTTC.

This clone showed up just once. This chain connects TRBV28 to TRBJ2-7, with 9 bases lining up with TRBD2. Germline CDR1 reads MDHEN; CDR2 reads SYDVKM. V shed 3 bases, J shed 4 bases, and the junction held 4 bases outside the gene matches. The CDR3 sequence is 14 residues long. The CDR3 bases are TGTGCCAGCAGTTTGGGCGGGGGGGGATACGAGCAGTACTTC. Its translation is CASSLGGGGYEQYF.

The V and J genes are TRBV15 and TRBJ2-7; the D is unclear. Between the trimmed V and J ends, which lost 4 bases and 7 bases, there was a span of 11 bases. CDR1 is LNHNV and CDR2 is YYDKDF in the germline V gene (reference sequence). The CDR3 runs 12 residues. The CDR3 reads CATSNYLQEQYF. The CDR3 nucleotides are TGTGCCACCAGCAACTATCTTCAGGAGCAGTACTTC. The full variable domain, in which reference TRBV15 and TRBJ2-7 provide the parts outside the CDR3, is DAMVIQNPRYQVTQFGKPVTLSCSQTLNHNVMYWYQQKSSQAPKLLFHYYDKDFNNEADTPDNFQSRRPNTSFCFLDIRSPGLGDTAMYLCATSNYLQEQYFGPGTRLTVT.

The gene calls are TRBV28 and TRBJ1-2; 8 bases map to TRBD1. The CDR3 contains 16 residues. The germline CDR1 and CDR2 sequences are MDHEN and SYDVKM. J lost 3 bases, V lost 5 bases, and 11 bases had no gene match. For the CDR3, the DNA is TGTGCCAGCAGTCCCCAGGGACAGGCAAAGCACTATGGCTACACCTTC. This encodes CASSPQGQAKHYGYTF.

Only one count was recorded for this clone. The chain links TRBV28 to TRBJ2-5; possibly TRBD2 for D (6 bases). Trimming stripped 6 bases from V and 0 bases from J, with 20 bases between. CDR3 length: 17 amino acids. Germline CDR1 and CDR2: MDHEN and SYDVKM. The CDR3 sequence: CASRTTRGTDNQETQYF. The CDR3 DNA follows: TGTGCCAGCAGAACCACGCGAGGGACTGATAACCAAGAGACCCAGTACTTC.

This chain uses TRBV6-5 with TRBJ1-4; the D is unclear. The germline V gene has CDR1 MNHEY and CDR2 SVGAGI. The V and J ends lost 10 bases and 3 bases respectively, with 12 bases between them. This CDR3 comprises 13 residues. CDR3 loop: CAIESPANEKLFF. The CDR3, as DNA: TGTGCCATCGAGAGCCCTGCTAATGAAAAACTGTTTTTT.

The chain carries TRBV6-5 and TRBJ1-1; 8 bases agree with TRBD1. J gave up 6 bases and V 7 bases, and 7 bases lay outside the gene matches. Germline V gene data show CDR1 as MNHEY and CDR2 as SVGAGI. There are 13 residues in the CDR3. The DNA of the CDR3 is TGTGCCAGCACCGGACAGGGAAGATCTGAAGCTTTCTTT. Its protein is CASTGQGRSEAFF.

This clone was detected ten times or more. This chain uses TRBV11-2 with TRBJ2-7; 12 positions agree with TRBD2. This CDR3 comprises 15 residues. V was clipped by 5 bases and J by 0 bases; unmatched bases: 2. Germline loops: CDR1 SGHAT, CDR2 FQNNGV. CDR3 DNA sequence: TGTGCCAGCAGCCAACTAGCGGGGGGCTCCTACGAGCAGTACTTC. Translated, it gives CASSQLAGGSYEQYF. Together with reference TRBV11-2 and TRBJ2-7, the CDR3 gives the full variable domain: EAGVAQSPRYKIIEKRQSVAFWCNPISGHATLYWYQQILGQGPKLLIQFQNNGVVDDSQLPKDRFSAERLKGVDSTLKIQPAKLEDSAVYLCASSQLAGGSYEQYFGPGTRLTVT.

The rearrangement joins TRBV11-2 to TRBJ2-7, with D possibly being TRBD1 (5 bases). The germline V gene has CDR1 SGHAT and CDR2 FQNNGV. Trimming took 0 bases from V and 0 from J, leaving 9 bases between them. The CDR3 runs 15 residues. The CDR3 protein is CASSLDGAHSYEQYF. In DNA, the CDR3 is TGTGCCAGCAGCTTAGATGGGGCCCACTCCTACGAGCAGTACTTC.

The gene calls are TRBV2 and TRBJ1-5; D possibly corresponds to TRBD1 (6 bases). The germline V and J ends were trimmed by 8 bases and 5 bases, with 16 bases remaining between them. Per germline, CDR1 SNHLY and CDR2 FYNNEI. The CDR3 covers 14 residues. This CDR3 is CASSGLGAYQPQHF. In DNA form, the CDR3 reads TGTGCCAGCTCAGGGCTGGGGGCATATCAGCCCCAGCATTTT.

This rearrangement joins TRBV5-1 to TRBJ2-6; no clear D. Germline loops: CDR1 SGHRS, CDR2 YFSETQ. The length of the CDR3 is 20 residues. Trimming removed 0 bases from V and 0 bases from J, with 19 bases in between. Here the CDR3 DNA reads TGCGCCAGCAGCTTGGGAGTCTTGGTCCAATTAACCTCTGGGGCCAACGTCCTGACTTTC. Translation gives CASSLGVLVQLTSGANVLTF.

CDR3 loop: CASSVRQGADTQYF. CDR3 nucleotide sequence: TGTGCCAGCAGCGTGCGACAGGGCGCAGATACGCAGTATTTT. This sequence joins TRBV11-2 and TRBJ2-3; 7 nucleotides align to TRBD1. The junction had 6 bases not matched to a gene; V was cut back by 5 bases and J by 4 bases. The CDR3 is 14 amino acids. From germline, CDR1 is SGHAT and CDR2 FQNNGV. The whole variable domain, filled in from reference TRBV11-2 and TRBJ2-3, reads EAGVAQSPRYKIIEKRQSVAFWCNPISGHATLYWYQQILGQGPKLLIQFQNNGVVDDSQLPKDRFSAERLKGVDSTLKIQPAKLEDSAVYLCASSVRQGADTQYFGPGTRLTVL.

The chain couples TRBV5-1 to TRBJ2-5; a possible D gene is TRBD1 (5 bases). The CDR3 covers 13 residues. Trimming took off 9 bases at V and 2 bases at J, with 14 bases between the two ends. CDR1 is SGHRS, CDR2 YFSETQ, per germline. The CDR3 protein is CATSDSFQETQYF. Here the CDR3 DNA reads TGCGCCACCTCTGACAGCTTTCAAGAGACCCAGTACTTC.

The chain uses TRBV19 and TRBJ1-5; 7 bases align to TRBD1. From germline, CDR1 is LNHDA and CDR2 SQIVND (reference sequence). The CDR3 is made up of 16 amino acids. V lost 7 bases to trimming and J lost 5 bases; unmatched junction nucleotides: 14. CDR3 protein: CASTIKIQGTHQPQHF. The CDR3 coding sequence is TGTGCCAGTACCATAAAGATACAGGGGACTCATCAGCCCCAGCATTTT.

The chain is built from TRBV4-2 and TRBJ2-7, with a possible D match to TRBD2 (6 bases). The ends were cut back, 0 bases at V and 5 bases at J, with 14 bases in the middle. The CDR3 is 15 amino acids. The germline V gene has CDR1 LGHNA and CDR2 YNFKEQ. This CDR3 reads CASSQDTGSRDEQYF. DNA for the CDR3: TGTGCCAGCAGCCAAGATACCGGGAGTAGGGACGAGCAGTACTTC.

V usage is TRBV14 and J usage is TRBJ1-2, with TRBD1 as a possible D gene (5 bases). Germline-derived CDR1 and CDR2 are SGHDN and FVKESK. The CDR3 has 16 amino acids. Trimming shortened V by 6 bases and J by 4 bases, and 21 bases separated the two germline ends. CDR3 nucleotides: TGTGCCAGCAGTTCAAGGGCGGGGCAGTACTCCTATGGCTACACCTTC. It specifies CASSSRAGQYSYGYTF.